These T cell receptor beta chains were read from a single sample in a study of OX40 agonist ivuxolimab in advanced cancers. The data were produced by immunoSEQ multiplex PCR, yet TCRdb's version contains in-frame clones alone and is incomplete. Seen here are 20,000 to 25,000 clones, around four fifths observed once, and the top ten hold about 35%. Sample: CD4+ or CD8+ T cells sorted from blood, taken in a trial of the OX40 agonist ivuxolimab. The receptors here all came from an adult with an advanced solid tumor such as melanoma, head and neck, liver or kidney cancer. CDR3s include the opening cysteine and the closing phenylalanine or tryptophan. Each record gives: clone size, J gene, CDR3 length, V gene, D gene, CDR3 protein, CDR3 DNA. D genes are given only for firm matches. Clone size is shown for a subset of rows, as once, few, many or a class of expanded clone.

- | TRBJ2-2 | 14 | TRBV6-4 | - | CASSGSGNTGELFF | TGTGCCAGCAGTGGCTCGGGAAACACCGGGGAGCTGTTTTTT
- | TRBJ2-7 | 17 | TRBV7-6 | - | CASSLVYQGPLVSEQYF | TGTGCCAGCAGCTTAGTTTATCAGGGACCTCTGGTCTCCGAGCAGTACTTC
- | TRBJ2-7 | 15 | TRBV25-1 | TRBD2 | CASSESTSGRHEQYF | TGTGCCAGCAGTGAATCCACTAGCGGGAGGCACGAGCAGTACTTC
- | TRBJ2-1 | 15 | TRBV2 | - | CASSEGTVSYNEQFF | TGTGCCAGCAGTGAAGGGACAGTGTCCTACAATGAGCAGTTCTTC
few | TRBJ1-5 | 15 | TRBV6-6 | - | CASSSGGPSNQPQHF | TGTGCCAGCAGTTCTGGCGGACCTAGCAATCAGCCCCAGCATTTT
- | TRBJ2-3 | 15 | TRBV7-8 | TRBD1 | CASSRRDRVSDTQYF | TGTGCCAGCAGCCGCCGGGACAGGGTGTCAGATACGCAGTATTTT
- | TRBJ2-7 | 14 | TRBV7-8 | - | CASSPTGTSDEQYF | TGTGCCAGCAGCCCGACCGGGACCTCAGACGAGCAGTACTTC
- | TRBJ2-7 | 14 | TRBV28 | TRBD2 | CASSGRTSSYEQYF | TGTGCCAGCAGCGGGCGGACTAGCTCCTACGAGCAGTACTTC
- | TRBJ2-7 | 15 | TRBV5-1 | TRBD2 | CASSLGGGSIYEQYF | TGCGCCAGCAGCTTGGGGGGCGGGAGTATCTACGAGCAGTACTTC
few | TRBJ2-7 | 13 | TRBV6-5 | TRBD2 | CASSYLAGYEQYF | TGTGCCAGCAGTTACCTAGCGGGGTACGAGCAGTACTTC
- | TRBJ1-1 | 14 | TRBV27 | TRBD1 | CASSPTGVNTEAFF | TGTGCCAGCAGCCCGACAGGGGTGAACACTGAAGCTTTCTTT
- | TRBJ1-1 | 15 | TRBV4-2 | - | CASSQERSQNTEAFF | TGTGCCAGCAGCCAAGAGAGAAGTCAGAACACTGAAGCTTTCTTT
- | TRBJ2-1 | 14 | TRBV4-1 | - | CASSQGGPYNEQFF | TGCGCCAGCAGCCAAGGCGGACCCTACAATGAGCAGTTCTTC
- | TRBJ2-7 | 12 | TRBV28 | - | CASSPPGSLQYF | TGTGCCAGCAGTCCCCCGGGGAGCCTGCAGTACTTC
- | TRBJ2-1 | 12 | TRBV5-1 | - | CASSFNGDEQFF | TGCGCCAGCAGCTTCAATGGCGATGAGCAGTTCTTC
- | TRBJ1-5 | 15 | TRBV6-5 | - | CASSMSPGDNQPQHF | TGTGCCAGCAGTATGTCTCCAGGGGATAATCAGCCCCAGCATTTT
- | TRBJ2-5 | 15 | TRBV19 | TRBD1 | CASRVIHRGQETQYF | TGTGCCAGTAGGGTTATCCACAGGGGGCAAGAGACCCAGTACTTC
- | TRBJ2-2 | 11 | TRBV25-1 | TRBD2 | CASSRGGWLFF | TGTGCCAGCAGTCGCGGGGGGTGGCTGTTTTTT
once | TRBJ1-2 | 13 | TRBV30 | TRBD1 | CAWSTRTGGGYTF | TGTGCCTGGAGTACCCGGACAGGGGGCGGCTACACCTTC
- | TRBJ2-5 | 13 | TRBV7-7 | - | CASSSGTQETQYF | TGTGCTAGCAGCTCCGGGACACAAGAGACCCAGTACTTC
- | TRBJ2-7 | 15 | TRBV29-1 | TRBD1 | CSVYGGGQGGHEQYF | TGCAGCGTTTATGGCGGGGGACAGGGGGGCCACGAGCAGTACTTC
- | TRBJ2-1 | 14 | TRBV9 | TRBD2 | CASSVGGGGYEQFF | TGTGCCAGCAGCGTAGGCGGGGGGGGCTATGAGCAGTTCTTC
few | TRBJ1-1 | 15 | TRBV27 | - | CASSQRAGANTEAFF | TGTGCCAGCAGCCAGCGGGCCGGGGCGAACACTGAAGCTTTCTTT
- | TRBJ2-2 | 15 | TRBV28 | - | CASSYSPGVAGELFF | TGTGCCAGCAGTTATTCCCCAGGGGTCGCCGGGGAGCTGTTTTTT
- | TRBJ2-1 | 13 | TRBV29-1 | TRBD1 | CSVTTGDYNEQFF | TGCAGCGTCACGACAGGGGACTACAATGAGCAGTTCTTC
- | TRBJ1-5 | 13 | TRBV27 | - | CASSLSFNQPQHF | TGTGCCAGCAGTTTATCGTTCAATCAGCCCCAGCATTTT
- | TRBJ1-2 | 15 | TRBV7-2 | TRBD1 | CASSLAGQGAIGYTF | TGTGCCAGCAGCTTAGCGGGGCAGGGGGCGATTGGCTACACCTTC
- | TRBJ2-7 | 14 | TRBV5-5 | - | CASSWRQEIYEQYF | TGTGCCAGCAGCTGGCGACAGGAAATCTACGAGCAGTACTTC
- | TRBJ2-1 | 17 | TRBV5-1 | - | CASSGGWGRTFGNEQFF | TGCGCCAGCAGCGGGGGCTGGGGGAGGACCTTTGGGAATGAGCAGTTCTTC